These 26 T cell receptor beta chains were sequenced from one sample in a study of shared clonotypes between healthy human individuals (dated by TCRdb to about 2020). Library preparation employed the immunoSEQ multiplex PCR assay. Sourced from immuneACCESS, this table was stored by TCRdb with only in-frame sequences that have V and J called. A share of the clones is absent; for the studies checked, an unresolved V gene accounts for under half, and the remainder has no known explanation. Across this sample there are 2 million to 2.5 million clones, with about nine tenths seen only once. The biggest ten clones account for about 0.36% of the sample. Sequencing was performed on naive CD4+ T cells from PBMCs. Read against the paper, the sample's cell subset or site label means: CD45RA+ positively selected. These TCRs come from a man younger than 30 in good health. Some clones in this sample may be carry-over from other donors' samples.

This clone was counted only a few times. Other DNA sequences from this sample encode an identical CDR3 as well. This chain links TRBV6-5 with TRBJ1-2; a weak D match, TRBD1 (6 bases). The germline gives CDR1 MNHEY, CDR2 SVGAGI. V gave up 0 bases and J gave up 2 bases, with 7 bases separating them. The CDR3 runs 14 residues. The CDR3 sequence is CASSYSQGNYGYTF. DNA of the CDR3: TGTGCCAGCAGTTACTCGCAGGGGAACTATGGCTACACCTTC.

The chain links TRBV11-1 to TRBJ2-1; TRBD2 is a possible D gene (6 bases). V was cut by 1 base and J by 9 bases, with 7 bases left in between. The germline CDR1 and CDR2 sequences are SGHAT and FQDESV (reference sequence). The CDR3 is 12 residues long. The CDR3 DNA reads as TGTGCCAGCAGCTTAGGGGGAGGTGAGCAGTTCTTC. Its protein is CASSLGGGEQFF.

V usage is TRBV5-1 and J usage is TRBJ2-7; 8 bases line up with TRBD1. This CDR3 contains 13 residues. Trimming cost V 4 bases and J 5 bases; bases outside gene matches: 5. Germline lookup yields CDR1 SGHRS and CDR2 YFSETQ. CDR3 region: CASSQMDRDEQYF. CDR3 DNA sequence: TGCGCCAGCAGCCAAATGGACAGGGACGAGCAGTACTTC.

A word on this clone: At the DNA level, this CDR3 is encoded by other sequences in the same sample as well. The chain joins TRBV7-3 to TRBJ2-7; TRBD1 agrees at 11 bases. V lost 2 bases, J lost 6 bases, and 3 bases stayed unmatched. The CDR3 runs to 14 residues. From germline, CDR1 is SGHTA and CDR2 FQGTGA. CDR3 in amino acids: CASSLGTGGSEQYF. For the CDR3, the DNA is TGTGCCAGCAGCTTAGGGACAGGGGGTAGCGAGCAGTACTTC.

This chain uses TRBV10-3 with TRBJ2-3; 15 bases align to TRBD2. The CDR3 runs 17 residues. CDR1 is ENHRY, CDR2 SYGVKD, per germline. V lost 2 bases, J lost 3 bases, and 3 bases stayed unmatched. The CDR3 nucleotides read TGTGCCATCAGTGAGGGACTAGCGGGAGGGTTGACAGATACGCAGTATTTT. Amino acids: CAISEGLAGGLTDTQYF.

The V call is TRBV27, the J call TRBJ1-4, with 9 bases that match TRBD1. In germline, CDR1 is MNHEY, CDR2 SMNVEV (reference sequence). V was pared by 6 bases and J by 6 bases, with 8 bases of the junction left unmatched. The CDR3 has 15 residues. CDR3 residues: CASRSPTGGYEKLFF. In DNA, the CDR3 is TGTGCCAGCAGAAGCCCGACAGGGGGTTATGAAAAACTGTTTTTT.

This chain connects TRBV15 to TRBJ2-2; no clear D. V lost 0 bases and J 1 base, leaving 15 bases between the germline ends. Per the germline V gene, CDR1 is LNHNV and CDR2 is YYDKDF (reference sequence). This CDR3 is 18 amino acids long. CDR3 coding DNA: TGTGCCACCAGCAGAGATCGATGGCGCAAAGAGAACACCGGGGAGCTGTTTTTT. Translation gives CATSRDRWRKENTGELFF.

The V call is TRBV28, the J call TRBJ1-4; D uncertain. With 7 bases removed from V and 8 bases from J, the gap between germline ends came to 14 bases. Germline V gives CDR1 MDHEN, CDR2 SYDVKM. This CDR3 has 13 residues. The CDR3 here is CASNLRIGEKLFF. DNA for the CDR3: TGTGCCAGCAATCTTAGGATAGGGGAAAAACTGTTTTTT.

This clone was seen a handful of times. V gene TRBV6-4 combines with J gene TRBJ2-2; D remains ambiguous. Trimming took 0 bases from V and 3 from J, leaving 5 bases between them. Per germline, CDR1 MRHNA and CDR2 SNTAGT. CDR3 length: 14 residues. In DNA, the CDR3 is TGTGCCAGCAGTGACTCAAGGTACACCGGGGAGCTGTTTTTT. Protein sequence: CASSDSRYTGELFF.

The chain combines TRBV6-5 with TRBJ2-3; maybe TRBD1 (6 bases). CDR3 length: 12 residues. The germline gives CDR1 MNHEY, CDR2 SVGAGI. The V end was cut by 5 bases, the J end by 6 bases, with 9 bases between. The CDR3 sequence is CASSPTGDTQYF. CDR3 in DNA: TGTGCCAGCAGTCCCACAGGGGATACGCAGTATTTT.

The chain combines TRBV5-1 with TRBJ2-3; 9 positions match TRBD2. The junction had 2 bases not matched to a gene; V was cut back by 2 bases and J by 1 base. The CDR3 runs 15 residues. Germline V gives CDR1 SGHRS, CDR2 YFSETQ. Written as DNA, the CDR3 is TGCGCCAGCAGCTTCCAGCGGGAGGGCACAGATACGCAGTATTTT. It codes for CASSFQREGTDTQYF.

The genes are TRBV6-4 and TRBJ1-1; D is perhaps TRBD1 (5 bases). This CDR3 region has 14 residues. CDR1 and CDR2 (germline): MRHNA, SNTAGT. With 5 bases removed from V and 4 bases from J, the gap between germline ends came to 14 bases. The CDR3 region has the DNA TGTGCCAGCAGTCCCGAGGGGCGAGTCACTGAAGCTTTCTTT. Translated, it gives CASSPEGRVTEAFF.

This clone was detected a few times. The V and J genes are TRBV2 and TRBJ2-1; D gene ambiguous. Germline V CDR1 and CDR2: SNHLY, FYNNEI. V gave up 2 bases and J gave up 9 bases, with 5 bases separating them. This CDR3 has 11 residues. CDR3 DNA sequence: TGTGCCAGCAGTGAAATAAGTGAGCAGTTCTTC. It translates to CASSEISEQFF.

The chain links TRBV5-1 to TRBJ2-7; D unresolved. This CDR3 is 16 amino acids long. CDR1 is SGHRS, CDR2 YFSETQ, per germline. The V end lost 0 bases, the J end lost 2 bases, and 15 bases lay between the germline ends. The chain's CDR3 is CASSLAMGSPAYEQYF. In DNA form, the CDR3 reads TGCGCCAGCAGCTTGGCCATGGGCTCCCCTGCCTACGAGCAGTACTTC.

This sequence joins TRBV7-9 and TRBJ2-7; 7 bases agree with TRBD1. Losses at the gene ends were 7 bases for V and 2 bases for J; bases not matched to a gene: 5. Germline CDR1 and CDR2: SEHNR and FQNEAQ (reference sequence). The CDR3 length is 13 residues. CDR3 in DNA: TGTGCCAGCAAAAGGGGGCGGGCCTACGAGCAGTACTTC. It is translated as CASKRGRAYEQYF.

V is TRBV18 and J is TRBJ1-2; 10 nucleotides line up with TRBD1. J lost 6 bases, V lost 3 bases, and 7 bases had no gene match. Germline V gene data show CDR1 as KGHSH and CDR2 as LQKENI. This CDR3 has 15 residues. Here the CDR3 reads CASSPPTGGSHGYTF. The CDR3 DNA sequence: TGTGCCAGCTCACCCCCGACAGGGGGCAGCCATGGCTACACCTTC. Variable domain in full (rest from reference TRBV18 and TRBJ1-2): NAGVMQNPRHLVRRRGQEARLRCSPMKGHSHVYWYRQLPEEGLKFMVYLQKENIIDESGMPKERFSAEFPKEGPSILRIQQVVRGDSAAYFCASSPPTGGSHGYTFGSGTRLTVV.

The chain uses TRBV28 and TRBJ2-7; TRBD1 might be the D (6 bases). Germline lookup yields CDR1 MDHEN and CDR2 SYDVKM. The CDR3 totals 15 residues. Trimming stripped 7 bases from V and 1 base from J, with 17 bases between. CDR3 DNA sequence: TGTGCCAGCAACCGCCTACAGGGTTCATCCTACGAGCAGTACTTC. This codes for CASNRLQGSSYEQYF. Filled out from reference TRBV28 and TRBJ2-7, the complete variable domain reads DVKVTQSSRYLVKRTGEKVFLECVQDMDHENMFWYRQDPGLGLRLIYFSYDVKMKEKGDIPEGYSVSREKKERFSLILESASTNQTSMYLCASNRLQGSSYEQYFGPGTRLTVT.

V gene TRBV28 combines with J gene TRBJ2-2, with D maybe TRBD1 (6 bases). In germline, CDR1 is MDHEN, CDR2 SYDVKM. There are 15 residues in the CDR3. V lost 6 bases and J 3 bases, leaving 14 bases between the germline ends. The CDR3 protein is CASSPRGLDTGELFF. The CDR3 DNA reads as TGTGCCAGCAGCCCGAGGGGGTTAGACACCGGGGAGCTGTTTTTT.

This clone was observed once. The gene calls are TRBV28 and TRBJ2-7; D gene unclear. V dropped 4 bases and J dropped 6 bases, with 13 bases sitting between them. The length of the CDR3 is 13 residues. The germline V gene encodes CDR1 MDHEN and CDR2 SYDVKM. CDR3 bases: TGTGCCAGCAGTTCCCTCACATCCGGCGAGCAGTACTTC. Encoded protein: CASSSLTSGEQYF.

A single count supports this clone. This chain links TRBV4-1 with TRBJ2-3; 12 bases align to TRBD2. J lost 6 bases, V lost 0 bases, and 4 bases had no gene match. Germline V CDR1 and CDR2: MGHRA, YSYEKL. The CDR3 consists of 16 residues. The CDR3 DNA reads TGCGCCAGCAGCCAAGAACTAGCGGGAGGAGGTGATACGCAGTATTTT. Translation: CASSQELAGGGDTQYF.

The CDR3 is CASSLVIGAGNTIYF. CDR3 in DNA: TGTGCCAGCAGCTTAGTCATCGGGGCCGGAAACACCATATATTTT. The chain uses TRBV7-2 and TRBJ1-3; D is perhaps TRBD1 (5 bases). CDR1 and CDR2 from the germline V gene are SGHTA and FQGNSA. V was pared by 1 base and J by 4 bases, with 11 bases between. The CDR3 contains 15 residues. Using reference TRBV7-2 and TRBJ1-3 for the parts outside the CDR3, the full variable domain is GAGVSQSPSNKVTEKGKDVELRCDPISGHTALYWYRQSLGQGLEFLIYFQGNSAPDKSGLPSDRFSAERTGGSVSTLTIQRTQQEDSAVYLCASSLVIGAGNTIYFGEGSWLTVV.

V and J are TRBV2 and TRBJ2-7; D perhaps matches TRBD2 (6 bases). This CDR3 is 14 amino acids long. CDR1 is SNHLY and CDR2 is FYNNEI in the germline V gene. Trimming stripped 6 bases from V and 2 bases from J, with 14 bases between. The CDR3 sequence is CASREGLFAYEQYF. CDR3 coding DNA: TGTGCCAGCAGGGAGGGTTTATTCGCCTACGAGCAGTACTTC.

The rearrangement uses TRBV2 and TRBJ1-2; D uncertain. Germline V gene lookup returns CDR1 SNHLY and CDR2 FYNNEI. The CDR3 is made up of 14 amino acids. V was pared by 6 bases and J by 2 bases, with 13 bases between. The chain's CDR3 is CASSMEQKNYGYTF. For the CDR3, the DNA is TGTGCCAGCAGCATGGAACAGAAGAACTATGGCTACACCTTC.

Regarding this clone: Other DNA sequences in this specimen translate into the identical CDR3. This rearrangement joins TRBV6-5 to TRBJ1-5; D possibly corresponds to TRBD1 (5 bases). V was cut by 2 bases and J by 5 bases, with 7 bases left in between. The CDR3 length is 13 residues. CDR1 and CDR2 from the germline V gene are MNHEY and SVGAGI. CDR3 residues: CASSYGRDQPQHF. CDR3 DNA sequence: TGTGCCAGCAGTTACGGCAGGGATCAGCCCCAGCATTTT.

This clone was picked up one time. This chain links TRBV4-2 with TRBJ1-1; 7 bases are shared with TRBD1. With 1 base clipped from V and 4 bases from J, the junction kept 9 bases outside the gene matches. CDR3 length: 16 residues. The germline CDR1 and CDR2 sequences are LGHNA and YNFKEQ. DNA for the CDR3: TGTGCCAGCAGCCAAGGCCCACAGGGGACATCCACTGAAGCTTTCTTT. Its protein is CASSQGPQGTSTEAFF.

The gene calls are TRBV4-3 and TRBJ2-3; D possibly matches TRBD1 or TRBD2 (5 bases each). V was trimmed by 3 bases and J by 1 base, leaving 14 bases between them. From germline, CDR1 is LGHNA and CDR2 YSLEER. The CDR3 sequence is 16 residues long. The CDR3 protein is CASSHTSGTGTDTQYF. In DNA, the CDR3 is TGCGCCAGCAGCCATACTTCCGGGACCGGCACAGATACGCAGTATTTT.